Listed below are T cell receptor beta chains from one sample, sequenced in a study of blood T cell repertoires in COVID-19. Sequencing was performed with immunoSEQ multiplex PCR; in TCRdb, only in-frame clones are kept and a portion is missing. This table holds 320,000 or so clones, 89% found once. The sequencing sample was made of PBMCs or T cells enriched from blood (not recorded which). The receptors were gathered from a man aged 60 to 69 who had recovered from COVID-19. CDR3s include the opening cysteine and the closing phenylalanine or tryptophan. A D gene is named only where the DNA matches it firmly. Clone size is shown for a subset of rows, as once, few, many or a class of expanded clone.

V gene,J gene,D gene,clone size,CDR3 DNA,CDR3 protein
TRBV10-3,TRBJ1-1,TRBD1,-,TGTGCCATCAGTGAGTCGGCACAGGGGAGGTGGGGCACTGAAGCTTTCTTT,CAISESAQGRWGTEAFF
TRBV3-1/TRBV3-2,TRBJ1-6,-,-,TGTGCCAGCAGCAGGAGTTCCTCACCCCTCCACTTT,CASSRSSSPLHF
TRBV18,TRBJ1-4,-,-,TGTGCCAGCTCACGAGGCGAAAAACTGTTTTTT,CASSRGEKLFF
TRBV5-1,TRBJ2-7,-,-,TGCGCCAGCAGCTTGTTCGGGGGTGCGTCCTACGAGCAGTACTTC,CASSLFGGASYEQYF
TRBV5-7,TRBJ2-7,-,-,TGTGCCAGCAGCTTGGCGGCAGGGATTACCTACGAGCAGTACTTC,CASSLAAGITYEQYF
TRBV30,TRBJ2-3,-,few,TGTGCCTGGAGTGTAGAATCGGGCACAGATACGCAGTATTTT,CAWSVESGTDTQYF
TRBV9,TRBJ2-3,-,-,TGTGCCAGCAGCGCAATCAGCGGGAGCACAGATACGCAGTATTTT,CASSAISGSTDTQYF
TRBV7-2,TRBJ2-6,-,-,TGTGCCAGCAGCAGAGGGGGCTCTGGGGCCAACGTCCTGACTTTC,CASSRGGSGANVLTF
TRBV29-1,TRBJ1-3,-,once,TGCAGCGTTGGGGAAAGCGGAGACACCATATATTTT,CSVGESGDTIYF
TRBV6-1,TRBJ1-4,-,-,TGTGCCAGCCGCTCGGCTAATGAAAAACTGTTTTTT,CASRSANEKLFF
TRBV14,TRBJ2-7,-,-,TGTGCCAGCAGCCGGAACCAGGAATTCCCCTACGAGCAGTACTTC,CASSRNQEFPYEQYF
TRBV9,TRBJ2-7,TRBD1,once,TGTGCCAGCAGCCCGAGAGGGGGACAGGGGAATTTCGACGAGCAGTACTTC,CASSPRGGQGNFDEQYF
TRBV30,TRBJ1-1,-,few,TGTGCCTGGAGTGGGGCCCTGAACACTGAAGCTTTCTTT,CAWSGALNTEAFF
TRBV5-1,TRBJ1-5,-,-,TGCGCCAGCAGCTTGGATTCGGGGGTCGATCAGCCCCAGCATTTT,CASSLDSGVDQPQHF
TRBV4-1,TRBJ1-2,-,many,TGCGCCAGCAGCCAGACCCTAGGAGGGATCTATGGCTACACCTTC,CASSQTLGGIYGYTF
TRBV28,TRBJ2-7,-,-,TGTGCCAGCAGTTTTCTGGCTCTGGAGCAGTACTTC,CASSFLALEQYF
TRBV28,TRBJ1-3,TRBD1,-,TGTGCCACTCGGACAGGGGGTCTTGGAAACACCATATATTTT,CATRTGGLGNTIYF
TRBV5-1,TRBJ1-1,-,-,TGCGCCAGCAGCTTGGGCCTTCGGGGGTCGGATACTGAAGCTTTCTTT,CASSLGLRGSDTEAFF
TRBV5-5,TRBJ2-1,TRBD2,-,TGTGCCAGCAGCTTGTTTTGGACTAGCGGGGCGGGGGAGCAGTTCTTC,CASSLFWTSGAGEQFF
TRBV7-3,TRBJ2-7,TRBD1,-,TGTGCCAGCAGCTTATCAGGGGACAGTACCTACGAGCAGTACTTC,CASSLSGDSTYEQYF
TRBV2,TRBJ1-2,TRBD1,-,TGTGCCAGCAGTTTTGGACAGGGCGCTGGCTATGGCTACACCTTC,CASSFGQGAGYGYTF
TRBV5-8,TRBJ1-2,-,-,TGTGCCAGCAGCGGGAACCTGGGGAGTGGCTACACCTTC,CASSGNLGSGYTF
TRBV9,TRBJ2-1,-,-,TGTGCCAGCAGCGTAGAGATAGCGGCAGCCAACAATGAGCAGTTCTTC,CASSVEIAAANNEQFF
TRBV18,TRBJ1-5,TRBD1,-,TGTGCCAGCTCCCGGGACAGGGGGGATCAGCCCCAGCATTTT,CASSRDRGDQPQHF
TRBV28,TRBJ1-4,TRBD1,-,TGTGCCAGCAGTTTTTTGGGTCGGGCAGGGGGTTCAAATAGGAATGAAAAACTGTTTTTT,CASSFLGRAGGSNRNEKLFF
TRBV13,TRBJ1-3,TRBD1,-,TGTGCCAGCAGACTCAGACAGGGGGTGACAAACACCATATATTTT,CASRLRQGVTNTIYF
TRBV9,TRBJ2-7,TRBD2,-,TGTGCCAGCAGCCCGACACTAGCGGGAGGGGGCGAGCAGTACTTC,CASSPTLAGGGEQYF
TRBV5-1,TRBJ2-5,-,-,TGCGCCAGCGGCAGGGACGGGAGCCAGCCAGAGACCCAGTACTTC,CASGRDGSQPETQYF
TRBV28,TRBJ2-1,TRBD2,-,TGTGCCAGCAGTTTAGCGGCTTGGGCGGGAGATAGTCATGAGCAGTTCTTC,CASSLAAWAGDSHEQFF
TRBV28,TRBJ2-3,TRBD2,-,TGTGCCAGCAGTTCTGGACTAGCGGTCACAGATACGCAGTATTTT,CASSSGLAVTDTQYF
TRBV15,TRBJ1-5,TRBD1,-,TGTGCCACCAGCAGAGATAAACAGGGGGTAAGACAGCCCCAGCATTTT,CATSRDKQGVRQPQHF
TRBV23-1,TRBJ2-7,-,-,TGCGCCAGACTGGTAGAAACCTACGAGCAGTACTTC,CARLVETYEQYF
TRBV4-1,TRBJ2-7,-,-,TGCGCCAGCAGCCAAGAAGAGACAGTCCACGAGCAGTACTTC,CASSQEETVHEQYF
TRBV5-1,TRBJ2-1,-,once,TGCGCCAGCAGCTTAGGTGGGAGCTCCTACAATGAGCAGTTCTTC,CASSLGGSSYNEQFF
TRBV19,TRBJ2-3,-,-,TGTGCCACTCTGCAAGCCATTCCCTATAGCACAGATACGCAGTATTTT,CATLQAIPYSTDTQYF
TRBV15,TRBJ1-2,TRBD1,-,TGTGCCACCAGCAGAGATTGGGACAGGCACTCTGGCTACACCTTC,CATSRDWDRHSGYTF
TRBV5-1,TRBJ1-3,-,-,TGCGCCAGCAGCTTGCAAGTCGGCTCTGGAAACACCATATATTTT,CASSLQVGSGNTIYF
TRBV28,TRBJ2-5,TRBD2,-,TGTGCCAGCAGGTCGGGGACTAGCGGGAGACAAGAGACCCAGTACTTC,CASRSGTSGRQETQYF
TRBV29-1,TRBJ2-1,TRBD2,-,TGCAGCGTTAAAACTAGCGGGTTCTCCTACAATGAGCAGTTCTTC,CSVKTSGFSYNEQFF
TRBV7-2,TRBJ2-2,-,-,TGTGCCAGCAGCCCTTACACGGGAGTACCCACCGGGGAGCTGTTTTTT,CASSPYTGVPTGELFF
TRBV6-1,TRBJ1-2,-,-,TGTGCCAGCAGTGAAAGAGGTGGTTATGGCTACACCTTC,CASSERGGYGYTF
TRBV19,TRBJ2-7,TRBD2,-,TGTGCCAGTAGTTCCCCTAGCGGAAGCTCCTACGAGCAGTACTTC,CASSSPSGSSYEQYF
TRBV6-5,TRBJ1-4,TRBD1,-,TGTGCCAGCAGAAGACAGGGGGGTTTCGAAAAACTGTTTTTT,CASRRQGGFEKLFF
TRBV2,TRBJ2-7,-,-,TGTGCCAGCTACGCGGCGGAGAGCTCCTACGAGCAGTACTTC,CASYAAESSYEQYF
TRBV19,TRBJ1-4,TRBD1,few,TGTGCCAGTCAGCCCCGACAGGGGGGAAAACTGTTTTTT,CASQPRQGGKLFF
TRBV7-3,TRBJ2-7,TRBD2,-,TGTGCCAGCAGCTTAAGGGGAAGCGGGAGCGTCCAAACCTACGAGCAGTACTTC,CASSLRGSGSVQTYEQYF
TRBV28,TRBJ2-7,TRBD1,-,TGTGCCAGCAGTCTCCGGACAGGGGGCGCGTACGAGCAGTACTTC,CASSLRTGGAYEQYF
TRBV28,TRBJ2-1,TRBD2,-,TGTGCCAGCAGTTTTCTCCTAGCGGGAGGTTCCTACAATGAGCAGTTCTTC,CASSFLLAGGSYNEQFF
TRBV7-2,TRBJ2-1,TRBD2,-,TGTGCCAGCAGCTCCCCGGGAGGGCCTGCTGAGCAGTTCTTC,CASSSPGGPAEQFF